These 3 T cell receptor beta chains were sequenced from one sample in a study of identical twins (dated by TCRdb to about 2016). Libraries came from 5' RACE. TCRdb lists the instrument as Illumina HiSeq 2000. TCRdb reprocessing: public reads trimmed at Q25 with fastp, clones called with MiXCR, in-frame beta chains kept. Every CDR3 protein is listed once, alongside the most common genes and DNA of its rows. In all, the sample holds approximately 1.8 million distinct CDR3 sequences, and about 32% of those were seen once. Around 0.25% of the sample comes from the top ten. Sequenced input: cord blood. These receptor sequences come from a newborn girl in good health.

As DNA, the CDR3 is TGTGCCAGCAGTCCCGAAGCGGGAGTTAGGCACGAGCAGTACTTC. This translates into CASSPEAGVRHEQYF. The V and J genes are TRBV28 and TRBJ2-7, with 8 bases identical to TRBD2. Germline assignment: CDR1 MDHEN and CDR2 SYDVKM. The J segment lost 5 bases and the V segment lost 5 bases, leaving 11 bases of the junction unmatched. CDR3 length: 15 amino acids.

This clonotype was seen a handful of times. The CDR3 spells CASSHPGTGKKNIQYF. CDR3 nucleotide sequence: TGTGCCAGCAGCCACCCCGGGACAGGGAAAAAAAACATTCAGTACTTC. The chain is built from TRBV5-4 and TRBJ2-4; 9 bases match TRBD1. The CDR3 spans 16 residues. Germline values: CDR1 SGHNT, CDR2 YYREEE (reference sequence). V trimming: 4 bases; J trimming: 4 bases; junction bases outside the gene matches: 9.

This clonotype was seen a few times. The V gene is TRBV9, the J gene TRBJ2-1; 9 bases map to TRBD2. Trimming cost V 0 bases and J 10 bases; bases outside gene matches: 5. CDR3 length: 14 amino acids. The germline CDR1 and CDR2 sequences are SGDLS and YYNGEE. The CDR3 DNA reads TGTGCCAGCAGCGTAGGAGGTCTAGCGGGAGAGCAGTTCTTC. Its translation: CASSVGGLAGEQFF.